This TCR beta chain stems from a study of post-analysis software for immune sequencing data. About the study: Disease courses included relapsing-remitting, secondary progressive and progressive-relapsing multiple sclerosis.

Notes on the study in general: Higher frequency in patients than in controls was seen for roughly 5 TRBV segments, with TRBV5-6, TRBV5-1 and TRBV20-1 among them.

This clonotype was seen more than once but under ten times. The antigen remains undetermined. V shed 4 bases and J shed 7 bases, with 11 bases lying between them. CDR1 and CDR2 (germline): MGHRA, YSYEKL. The CDR3 is 13 amino acids. Tagging with unique molecular identifiers was a feature of the TCR beta cDNA libraries. TCRdb re-analysed the PCR reads in MiXCR, keeping a single row per CDR3 protein. This table has around 400,000 distinct CDR3 sequences, over 30% appearing once. The sample consisted of blood. The source is a girl aged 2-10 years with multiple sclerosis. V gene TRBV4-1 combines with J gene TRBJ1-5; D is undetermined. The DNA for the CDR3 is TGCGCCAGCAGCCTAGGGATGGGCCAGCCCCAGCATTTT. This gives the protein CASSLGMGQPQHF.